The 14 T cell receptor beta chains in this list originate from one sample, sequenced in a study of cytomegalovirus exposure and HLA in healthy donors. The primer mix had 60 Vbeta and 13 Jbeta primers. Produced via immunoSEQ multiplex PCR; TCRdb's table is partial and in-frame only. The sample has 100,000 to 150,000 clones, 78% seen once. The sequencing sample was made of PBMCs. These receptors came from a man in his forties in good health and CMV-seronegative.

The V and J genes are TRBV19 and TRBJ1-5, with D possibly TRBD1 on 5 matching bases. The CDR3 extends over 17 amino acids. Per germline, CDR1 LNHDA and CDR2 SQIVND (reference sequence). Trimming took off 6 bases at V and 0 bases at J, with 18 bases between the two ends. CDR3 coding DNA: TGTGCCAGTAGGCCCCCCCAGGGCCGGTATAGCAATCAGCCCCAGCATTTT. Protein: CASRPPQGRYSNQPQHF.

The chain joins TRBV7-6 to TRBJ2-2; 11 bases are a match to TRBD1. Germline V gives CDR1 SGHVS, CDR2 FNYEAQ. J was trimmed by 6 bases and V by 9 bases; bases with no gene match: 3. The CDR3 covers 13 residues. The CDR3: CASGQGAPGELFF. The DNA of the CDR3 is TGTGCCAGTGGACAGGGGGCCCCCGGGGAGCTGTTTTTT. Full variable domain (rest looked up from reference TRBV7-6 and TRBJ2-2): GAGVSQSPRYKVTKRGQDVALRCDPISGHVSLYWYRQALGQGPEFLTYFNYEAQQDKSGLPNDRFSAERPEGSISTLTIQRTEQRDSAMYRCASGQGAPGELFFGEGSRLTVL.

The chain carries TRBV19 and TRBJ2-1, with TRBD2 identical over 13 bases. The CDR3 spans 16 residues. Germline assignment: CDR1 LNHDA and CDR2 SQIVND (reference sequence). The V gene end was trimmed by 7 bases and the J gene end by 4 bases; junction bases not matched to a gene: 7. DNA for the CDR3: TGTGCCAGTAAGAGACTAGCGGGGGGCCTATACAATGAGCAGTTCTTC. Protein: CASKRLAGGLYNEQFF.

The chain uses TRBV7-9 and TRBJ1-1; 10 positions match TRBD1. Looked up from germline, CDR1 is SEHNR and CDR2 is FQNEAQ (reference sequence). Unmatched junction bases numbered 5, after V lost 2 bases and J lost 5 bases. The CDR3 covers 15 residues. CDR3 sequence (DNA): TGTGCCAGCAGCTTACTGACAGGGGGCTATACTGAAGCTTTCTTT. It specifies CASSLLTGGYTEAFF.

The V gene is TRBV7-9, the J gene TRBJ1-1; perhaps TRBD1 as D (5 bases). Trimming cost V 7 bases and J 5 bases, with 11 bases left between them. This CDR3 has 12 amino acids. CDR1 and CDR2 (germline): SEHNR, FQNEAQ (reference sequence). The CDR3 DNA sequence: TGTGCCAGCAATTGGGGGGGGACTGAAGCTTTCTTT. The encoded protein is CASNWGGTEAFF.

The rearrangement links TRBV19 to TRBJ1-5, with 8 bases aligning to TRBD1. Germline-derived CDR1 and CDR2 are LNHDA and SQIVND (reference sequence). This CDR3 spans 16 amino acids. V was pared by 3 bases and J by 5 bases, with 9 bases of the junction left unmatched. The CDR3 DNA is TGTGCCAGTAGTATTTGGCCGGGACAGGCTTATCAGCCCCAGCATTTT. Translating gives CASSIWPGQAYQPQHF.

The gene calls are TRBV2 and TRBJ1-1; 7 nucleotides match TRBD1. Germline V gene sequence: CDR1 SNHLY, CDR2 FYNNEI. This CDR3 contains 15 residues. After removal of 6 bases from V and 0 bases from J, the junction contained 7 bases not matched to a gene. CDR3: CASRVGTALNTEAFF. CDR3 nucleotides: TGTGCCAGCAGAGTGGGGACAGCCCTGAACACTGAAGCTTTCTTT.

The chain is built from TRBV6-5 and TRBJ1-1; 9 bases line up with TRBD1. Germline loops: CDR1 MNHEY, CDR2 SVGAGI. The junction had 7 bases not matched to a gene; V was cut back by 4 bases and J by 1 base. The CDR3 covers 16 residues. CDR3 nucleotide sequence: TGTGCCAGCAGTTTCAACAGGGGGCCTCAGAACACTGAAGCTTTCTTT. Residues: CASSFNRGPQNTEAFF.

The chain links TRBV6-5 to TRBJ1-1, with 10 bases aligning to TRBD1. This CDR3 contains 14 residues. V dropped 5 bases and J dropped 12; count of bases not matched to a gene: 12. Germline V lookup: CDR1 MNHEY, CDR2 SVGAGI. This chain's CDR3 is CASSPTGTGQGTFF. The DNA for the CDR3 is TGTGCCAGCAGTCCGACGGGCACGGGACAGGGGACTTTCTTT.

The chain joins TRBV7-6 to TRBJ2-1; 10 bases are shared with TRBD2. Germline lookup yields CDR1 SGHVS and CDR2 FNYEAQ. The CDR3 length is 16 residues. Trimming removed 3 bases from V and 2 bases from J; junction bases left unmatched: 4. The CDR3 region is CASSFASGGAYNEQFF. The CDR3 DNA is TGTGCCAGCAGCTTTGCTAGCGGGGGCGCCTACAATGAGCAGTTCTTC.

The rearrangement uses TRBV2 and TRBJ2-5; 8 bases fit TRBD2. TRBJ2-7 matches the DNA end more closely, so the J call is doubtful. Germline CDR1 is SNHLY and CDR2 is FYNNEI. The CDR3 has 13 residues. The chain's CDR3 is CASRAGVSYEQYF. The CDR3 region has the DNA TGTGCCAGCAGAGCGGGGGTTTCCTACGAGCAGTACTTC.

J is TRBJ2-2 and V is TRBV7-3, with 8 bases fitting TRBD1. This CDR3 is 16 amino acids long. V was pared by 4 bases and J by 1 base, with 5 bases of the junction left unmatched. Germline-derived CDR1 and CDR2 are SGHTA and FQGTGA. The CDR3 spells CASSSRQGMNTGELFF. Here the CDR3 DNA reads TGTGCCAGCAGCTCTCGACAGGGGATGAACACCGGGGAGCTGTTTTTT.

The rearrangement links TRBV19 to TRBJ2-3, with 7 bases fitting TRBD1. The J segment lost 1 base and the V segment lost 4 bases, leaving 5 bases of the junction unmatched. The CDR3 is 15 amino acids. Germline V gives CDR1 LNHDA, CDR2 SQIVND (reference sequence). CDR3 sequence reads: CASSKGGAGTDTQYF. CDR3 nucleotide sequence: TGTGCCAGTAGTAAAGGGGGCGCGGGCACAGATACGCAGTATTTT.

The rearrangement links TRBV7-9 to TRBJ2-3, with TRBD1 matching 7 bases. The CDR3 runs 13 residues. The V segment lost 8 bases and the J segment 4 bases; nucleotides outside the gene matches: 6. Germline V lookup: CDR1 SEHNR, CDR2 FQNEAQ (reference sequence). This CDR3 reads CASRGQIPDTQYF. The CDR3 DNA follows: TGTGCCAGCCGGGGACAGATTCCAGATACGCAGTATTTT. Drawing the rest from reference TRBV7-9 and TRBJ2-3, the complete variable domain is DTGVSQNPRHKITKRGQNVTFRCDPISEHNRLYWYRQTLGQGPEFLTYFQNEAQLEKSRLLSDRFSAERPKGSFSTLEIQRTEQGDSAMYLCASRGQIPDTQYFGPGTRLTVL.